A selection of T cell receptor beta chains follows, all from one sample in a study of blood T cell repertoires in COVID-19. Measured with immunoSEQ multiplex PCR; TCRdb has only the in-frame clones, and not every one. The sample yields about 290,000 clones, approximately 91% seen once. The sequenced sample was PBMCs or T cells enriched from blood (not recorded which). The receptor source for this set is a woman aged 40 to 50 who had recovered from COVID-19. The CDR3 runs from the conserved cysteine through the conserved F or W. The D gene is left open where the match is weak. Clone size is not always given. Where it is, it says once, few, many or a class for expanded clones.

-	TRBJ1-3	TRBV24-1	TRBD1	CATSVLETGSRYAGSWAGNTIYF	TGTGCCACCAGTGTGCTCGAGACAGGGTCTCGGTACGCCGGATCGTGGGCTGGAAACACCATATATTTT
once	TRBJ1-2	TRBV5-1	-	CASSLQGTSYGYTF	TGCGCCAGCAGCTTGCAAGGGACAAGCTATGGCTACACCTTC
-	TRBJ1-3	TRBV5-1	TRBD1	CASSLGTGLISGNTIYF	TGCGCCAGCAGCTTGGGGACAGGCCTCATCTCTGGAAACACCATATATTTT
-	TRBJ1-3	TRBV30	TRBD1	CAWSARWTGNGNTIYF	TGTGCCTGGAGTGCGAGGTGGACAGGGAATGGAAACACCATATATTTT
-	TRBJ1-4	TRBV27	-	CASSLFSGNNEKLFF	TGTGCCAGCAGTTTATTCTCAGGGAATAATGAAAAACTGTTTTTT
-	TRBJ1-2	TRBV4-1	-	CASSDKGRTANYGYTF	TGCGCCAGCAGCGACAAGGGTCGGACAGCTAACTATGGCTACACCTTC
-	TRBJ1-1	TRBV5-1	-	CASRLDMNTEAFF	TGCGCCAGCAGACTGGACATGAACACTGAAGCTTTCTTT
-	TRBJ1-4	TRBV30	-	CAWSVTAKLFF	TGTGCCTGGAGTGTGACAGCAAAACTGTTTTTT
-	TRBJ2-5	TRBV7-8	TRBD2	CASSHRALAGDGETQYF	TGTGCCAGCAGCCACCGCGCCCTAGCGGGAGACGGAGAGACCCAGTACTTC
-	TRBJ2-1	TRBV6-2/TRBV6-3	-	CASSWDGQNLNNEQFF	TGTGCCAGCAGTTGGGATGGACAGAACTTAAACAATGAGCAGTTCTTC
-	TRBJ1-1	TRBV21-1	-	CASEQRGTANSRAFF	TGTGCCAGCGAGCAAAGAGGGACAGCTAATTCGAGGGCTTTCTTT
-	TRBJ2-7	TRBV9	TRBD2	CASSVGLAGTIYEQYF	TGTGCCAGCAGCGTAGGGCTAGCGGGCACCATCTACGAGCAGTACTTC
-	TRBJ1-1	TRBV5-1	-	CASSSKGFGNTEAFF	TGCGCCAGCAGCTCAAAGGGGTTTGGGAACACTGAAGCTTTCTTT
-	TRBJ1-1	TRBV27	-	CASSLSAGVITEAFF	TGTGCCAGCAGTTTATCGGCCGGGGTAATCACTGAAGCTTTCTTT
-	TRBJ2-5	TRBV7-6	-	CASSSHSGTQYF	TGTGCCAGCAGCTCCCATTCCGGGACCCAGTACTTC
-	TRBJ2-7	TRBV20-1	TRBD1	CSASTGQGFYEQYF	TGCAGTGCTAGTACGGGACAGGGGTTCTACGAGCAGTACTTC
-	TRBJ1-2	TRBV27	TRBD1	CASSSLGAGGYGYTF	TGTGCCAGCAGTTCCCTAGGAGCAGGGGGCTATGGCTACACCTTC
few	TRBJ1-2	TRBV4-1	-	CASSLDSFYGYTF	TGCGCCAGCAGTCTCGACAGCTTTTATGGCTACACCTTC
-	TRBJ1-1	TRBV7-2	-	CASSLGLGAGTEAFF	TGTGCCAGCAGCTTAGGTCTGGGGGCAGGCACTGAAGCTTTCTTT
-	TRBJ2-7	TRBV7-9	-	CASSAPLQGFDEQYF	TGTGCCAGCAGCGCCCCGCTACAGGGATTCGACGAGCAGTACTTC
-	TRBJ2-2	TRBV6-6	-	CASSSVAGELFF	TGTGCCAGCAGTTCAGTCGCCGGGGAGCTGTTTTTT
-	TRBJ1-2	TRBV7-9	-	CASSFVGVDNYGYTF	TGTGCCAGCAGCTTCGTAGGGGTGGACAACTATGGCTACACCTTC
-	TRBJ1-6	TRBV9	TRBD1	CASSQRQGANSPLHF	TGTGCCAGCAGCCAAAGACAGGGGGCTAATTCACCCCTCCACTTT
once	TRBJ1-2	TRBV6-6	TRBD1	CASSSTDRELGGYTF	TGTGCCAGCAGTTCAACCGACAGGGAATTGGGTGGCTACACCTTC
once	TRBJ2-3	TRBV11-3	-	CASSSIASDTQYF	TGTGCCAGCAGCTCGATAGCGTCTGATACGCAGTATTTT
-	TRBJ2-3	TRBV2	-	CASSRAGTSSTDTQYF	TGTGCCAGCAGCCGGGCCGGGACTTCGAGCACAGATACGCAGTATTTT
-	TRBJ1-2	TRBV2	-	CASSEEQGFYGYTF	TGTGCCAGCAGTGAAGAGCAGGGGTTCTATGGCTACACCTTC
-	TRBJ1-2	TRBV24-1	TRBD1	CATSDPDRGYGYTF	TGTGCCACCAGTGACCCCGACAGGGGTTATGGCTACACCTTC
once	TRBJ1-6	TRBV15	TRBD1	CATSRDRGNSPLHF	TGTGCCACCAGCAGGGACAGGGGGAATTCACCCCTCCACTTT
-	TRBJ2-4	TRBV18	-	CASSPPEAHRSIQYF	TGTGCCAGCTCACCCCCTGAGGCCCATCGGAGCATTCAGTACTTC
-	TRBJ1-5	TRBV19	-	CASTKSTGNNQPQHF	TGTGCCAGTACCAAATCGACAGGTAACAATCAGCCCCAGCATTTT
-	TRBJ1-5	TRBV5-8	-	CASSLRTVNQPQHF	TGTGCCAGCAGCTTGAGAACGGTCAATCAGCCCCAGCATTTT
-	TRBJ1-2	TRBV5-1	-	CASASAGGNYGYTF	TGCGCCAGCGCATCGGCCGGGGGTAACTATGGCTACACCTTC
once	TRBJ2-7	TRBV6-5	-	CASSKAGSYEQYF	TGTGCCAGCAGTAAGGCAGGCTCCTACGAGCAGTACTTC
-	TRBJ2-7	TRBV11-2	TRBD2	CASSLDRGAYEQYF	TGTGCCAGCAGCTTAGATCGGGGGGCCTACGAGCAGTACTTC
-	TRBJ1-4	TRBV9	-	CASSVEGYRGEKLFF	TGTGCCAGCAGCGTAGAAGGGTACCGAGGGGAAAAACTGTTTTTT